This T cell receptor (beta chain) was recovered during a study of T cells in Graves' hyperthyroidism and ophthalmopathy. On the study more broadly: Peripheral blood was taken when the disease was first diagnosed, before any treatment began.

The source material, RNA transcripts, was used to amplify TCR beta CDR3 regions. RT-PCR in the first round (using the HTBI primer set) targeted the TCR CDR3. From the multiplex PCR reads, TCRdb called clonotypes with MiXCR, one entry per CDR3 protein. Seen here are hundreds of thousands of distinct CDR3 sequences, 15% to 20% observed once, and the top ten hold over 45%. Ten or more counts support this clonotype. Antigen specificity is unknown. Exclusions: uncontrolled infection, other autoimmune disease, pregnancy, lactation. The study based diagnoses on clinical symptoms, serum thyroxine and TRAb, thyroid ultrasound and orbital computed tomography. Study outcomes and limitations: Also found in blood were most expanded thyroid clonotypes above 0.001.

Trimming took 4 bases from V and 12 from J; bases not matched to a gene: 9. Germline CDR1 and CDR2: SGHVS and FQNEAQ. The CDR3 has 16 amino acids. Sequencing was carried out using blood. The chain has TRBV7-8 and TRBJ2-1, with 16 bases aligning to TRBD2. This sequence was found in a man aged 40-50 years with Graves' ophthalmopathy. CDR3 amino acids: CASSYTGTSGRGGQFF. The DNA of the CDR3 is TGTGCCAGCAGCTACACCGGGACTAGCGGGAGGGGCGGGCAGTTCTTC. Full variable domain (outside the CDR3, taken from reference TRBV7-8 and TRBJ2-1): GAGVSQSPRYKVAKRGQDVALRCDPISGHVSLFWYQQALGQGPEFLTYFQNEAQLDKSGLPSDRFFAERPEGSVSTLKIQRTQQEDSAVYLCASSYTGTSGRGGQFFGPGTRLTVL.